The 30 T cell receptor beta chains below all came from one sample that was sequenced in a study of human T cells and chemical hapten exposure. MiXCR was run by TCRdb on the RACE reads, yielding one entry per CDR3 protein. The repertoire has around 110,000 distinct CDR3 sequences, approximately 12% of them found once; the top ten carry 1.6%. The time point: pre-sensitization, week 0. Treatment defined: therapeutic diphenylcyclopropenone sensitization with weekly scalp DPC. The sample was whole blood, taken in connection with sensitization to the hapten diphenylcyclopropenone (DPC). These receptors came from a woman aged 45-59 years with alopecia areata. Some clones in this sample may be carry-over from other donors' samples.

V and J are TRBV11-2 and TRBJ1-2, with D possibly matching TRBD1 (6 bases). The CDR3 extends over 16 amino acids. V shed 5 bases and J shed 4 bases, with 20 bases lying between them. Germline values: CDR1 SGHAT, CDR2 FQNNGV. The DNA for the CDR3 is TGTGCCAGCAGCACAATGAGGGGGGGCCAGGTCTATGGCTACACCTTC. Translating gives CASSTMRGGQVYGYTF.

Only a few counts were recorded for this clonotype. The rearrangement links TRBV20-1 to TRBJ1-3; TRBD1 aligns across 10 bases. CDR3 length: 14 amino acids. After removal of 6 bases from V and 10 bases from J, the junction contained 12 bases not matched to a gene. Looked up from germline, CDR1 is DFQATT and CDR2 is SNEGSKA (reference sequence). The CDR3 reads CSASYRDRGTTIYF. CDR3 nucleotides: TGCAGTGCGTCTTACCGGGACAGGGGAACAACCATATATTTT.

V gene TRBV5-1 combines with J gene TRBJ1-1, with D perhaps matching TRBD1 (5 bases). V gave up 9 bases and J gave up 1 base, with 16 bases separating them. This CDR3 has 14 residues. Germline V gene data show CDR1 as SGHRS and CDR2 as YFSETQ. CDR3 DNA: TGCGCCACCTACGCCGGGACGGCGAACACTGAAGCTTTCTTT. It translates to CATYAGTANTEAFF.

This clonotype was picked up a small number of times. V is TRBV7-2 and J is TRBJ2-7, with 8 bases matching TRBD1. The CDR3 runs to 15 residues. J gave up 4 bases and V 4 bases, and 9 bases lay outside the gene matches. Germline loops: CDR1 SGHTA, CDR2 FQGNSA. CDR3 coding DNA: TGTGCCAGCAGCTCCCGGACAGGGACGGGGTACGAGCAGTACTTC. Amino acid sequence: CASSSRTGTGYEQYF.

The sample holds a few counts of this clonotype. V gene TRBV27 combines with J gene TRBJ2-5, with D perhaps matching TRBD1 or TRBD2 (5 bases each). The CDR3 covers 12 residues. The germline V gene has CDR1 MNHEY and CDR2 SMNVEV (reference sequence). Trimming left V 4 bases short and J 9 bases short, with 12 bases between. The CDR3: CASSSDLGAQYF. DNA of the CDR3: TGTGCCAGCAGTTCTGATTTGGGGGCCCAGTACTTC.

The rearrangement joins TRBV7-9 to TRBJ1-6; D perhaps matches TRBD1 (5 bases). This CDR3 is 14 amino acids long. CDR1 and CDR2 (germline): SEHNR, FQNEAQ (reference sequence). V lost 2 bases to trimming and J lost 8 bases, with 10 bases between them. CDR3 bases: TGTGCCAGCAGCTTAAGGGGTTTTGATTCACCCCTCCACTTT. Translating gives CASSLRGFDSPLHF.

The rearrangement uses TRBV21-1 and TRBJ1-1. TRBV21-1 is a known pseudogene. CDR3 size: 14 residues. The CDR3 reads CASSKIRGTTEAFF. CDR3 DNA sequence: TGTGCCAGCAGCAAAATACGGGGTACTACTGAAGCTTTCTTT.

In DNA, the CDR3 is TGTGCCAGCAGGCACACAGATAACTCCTACGAGCAGTACTTC. This codes for CASRHTDNSYEQYF. V is TRBV12-3 or TRBV12-4 and J is TRBJ2-7; no definite D call. The ends were cut back, 6 bases at V and 0 bases at J, with 12 bases in the middle. The CDR3 runs to 14 residues.

This clonotype was counted a few times. The V and J genes are TRBV3-1 and TRBJ2-7, with D tentatively TRBD1 (6 bases). CDR3 length equals 14 residues. Germline V CDR1 and CDR2: LGHDT, YNNKEL (reference sequence). With 6 bases removed from V and 5 bases from J, the gap between germline ends came to 17 bases. The CDR3 sequence is CASSTLQGPDEQYF. Written as DNA, the CDR3 is TGTGCCAGCAGTACGTTGCAGGGGCCAGACGAGCAGTACTTC.

This clonotype was observed a handful of times. The chain is built from TRBV10-3 and TRBJ1-2; D ambiguous. From germline, CDR1 is ENHRY and CDR2 SYGVKD. V dropped 0 bases and J dropped 2 bases, with 7 bases sitting between them. The CDR3 is made up of 14 amino acids. The CDR3: CAISESSRNYGYTF. The CDR3 coding sequence is TGTGCCATCAGTGAGTCATCCAGGAACTATGGCTACACCTTC.

This clonotype was detected many times. The chain is built from TRBV2 and TRBJ2-2; D may be TRBD2 (5 bases). Germline-derived CDR1 and CDR2 are SNHLY and FYNNEI. The CDR3 sequence is 13 residues long. The V gene lost 5 bases and the J gene lost 5 bases, with 9 bases spanning the gap. CDR3 in DNA: TGTGCCAGCAGTCCACTAGGAACCGGGGAGCTGTTTTTT. Translation: CASSPLGTGELFF.

The rearrangement uses TRBV5-1 and TRBJ2-2; TRBD1 might be the D (6 bases). This CDR3 has 16 amino acids. Trimming stripped 0 bases from V and 5 bases from J, with 14 bases between. Germline lookup yields CDR1 SGHRS and CDR2 YFSETQ. Here the CDR3 reads CASSLEQGRRTGELFF. CDR3 nucleotides: TGCGCCAGCAGCTTGGAGCAGGGGCGTCGAACCGGGGAGCTGTTTTTT.

This clonotype has at least ten counts. The V gene is TRBV20-1, the J gene TRBJ2-7; no clear D. Trimming took off 6 bases at V and 5 bases at J, with 23 bases between the two ends. CDR1 and CDR2 (germline): DFQATT, SNEGSKA (reference sequence). The CDR3 runs 15 residues. The DNA of the CDR3 is TGCAGTGCCCGGCAGGCCGCAAACAGTTATAACGAGCAGTACTTC. Its protein product is CSARQAANSYNEQYF.

This chain joins TRBV27 and TRBJ1-5, with D possibly being TRBD1 (5 bases). Between the trimmed V and J ends, which lost 2 bases and 2 bases, there was a span of 10 bases. Germline V gene sequence: CDR1 MNHEY, CDR2 SMNVEV (reference sequence). The CDR3 is 15 residues long. CDR3 sequence: CASSLSGGRNQPQHF. CDR3 DNA sequence: TGTGCCAGCAGTTTAAGCGGGGGACGCAATCAGCCCCAGCATTTT.

This clonotype was seen ten or more times. The chain carries TRBV29-1 and TRBJ2-1; TRBD1 aligns across 7 bases. Per the germline V gene, CDR1 is SQVTM and CDR2 is ANQGSEA. The V segment lost 2 bases and the J segment 6 bases; nucleotides outside the gene matches: 4. CDR3 length equals 13 residues. CDR3 sequence reads: CSVETGQRNEQFF. CDR3 sequence (DNA): TGCAGCGTTGAAACGGGACAGCGCAATGAGCAGTTCTTC.

This clonotype was counted at least ten times. The chain uses TRBV3-1 and TRBJ1-1; the D gene is possibly TRBD1 (5 bases). V lost 3 bases and J 8 bases, leaving 13 bases between the germline ends. This CDR3 has 13 amino acids. CDR1 LGHDT and CDR2 YNNKEL come from the germline V gene (reference sequence). The CDR3 region is CASSQAGLSEAFF. The CDR3 DNA reads TGTGCCAGCAGCCAGGCGGGACTTTCCGAAGCTTTCTTT.

This clonotype was seen a few times. The CDR3 sequence: CASTRDSLKGEQYF. DNA for the CDR3: TGTGCCAGCACCCGGGACAGCTTAAAGGGGGAGCAGTACTTC. The chain has TRBV6-6 and TRBJ2-7; 7 bases agree with TRBD1. After removal of 7 bases from V and 7 bases from J, the junction contained 13 bases not matched to a gene. The V gene's germline CDR1 is MNHNY and CDR2 SVGAGI (reference sequence). The CDR3 contains 14 residues.

The chain has TRBV12-3 or TRBV12-4 and TRBJ2-7; D is unresolved. CDR3 size: 14 residues. The V end was cut by 4 bases, the J end by 2 bases, with 12 bases between. In DNA form, the CDR3 reads TGTGCCAGCAGTTCCTCACTGAACCCCTACGAGCAGTACTTC. This sequence encodes CASSSSLNPYEQYF.

CDR3 bases: TGTGCCAGCACGGCAGGGGGTGTCCCAGATACGCAGTATTTT. Translation gives CASTAGGVPDTQYF. The chain links TRBV6-1 to TRBJ2-3; 7 nucleotides agree with TRBD1. The CDR3 covers 14 residues. The germline gives CDR1 MNHNS, CDR2 SASEGT. The V gene end was trimmed by 7 bases and the J gene end by 4 bases; junction bases not matched to a gene: 8.

This clonotype was seen at least ten times. V gene TRBV29-1 combines with J gene TRBJ1-2; D may be TRBD1 (5 bases). Germline CDR1 and CDR2: SQVTM and ANQGSEA. Trimming stripped 6 bases from V and 12 bases from J, with 20 bases between. This CDR3 contains 12 residues. CDR3 in DNA: TGCAGCGTCCTTGCCGGGACGGCGGGAGACACCTTC. Amino acid sequence: CSVLAGTAGDTF.

This chain uses TRBV12-3 or TRBV12-4 with TRBJ1-1, with TRBD1 matching over 12 bases. The CDR3 covers 15 residues. Unmatched junction bases numbered 11, after V lost 4 bases and J lost 11 bases. CDR3 protein: CASSYRPGQGARAFF. DNA of the CDR3: TGTGCCAGCAGTTATCGACCGGGACAGGGGGCGCGGGCTTTCTTT.

Many counts were recorded for this clonotype. As DNA, the CDR3 is TGTGCCAGCTCACCTTTCGAGGGTAAACCGGGACAGAGATATACCTCCTACAATGAGCAGTTCTTC. This sequence encodes CASSPFEGKPGQRYTSYNEQFF. This chain joins TRBV18 and TRBJ2-1, with 7 bases that match TRBD1. This CDR3 is 22 amino acids long. Germline V CDR1 and CDR2: KGHSH, LQKENI. V was pared by 3 bases and J by 0 bases, with 23 bases of the junction left unmatched.

This clonotype appeared a few times. The chain combines TRBV6-6 with TRBJ2-7; 9 bases line up with TRBD1. Trimming at V came to 2 bases and at J to 3 bases, leaving 5 bases not matched to a gene. CDR3 length equals 15 residues. Germline-derived CDR1 and CDR2 are MNHNY and SVGAGI (reference sequence). The CDR3: CASSYRDRVVYEQYF. The CDR3, as DNA: TGTGCCAGCAGTTACCGGGACAGGGTGGTCTACGAGCAGTACTTC.

Many counts were recorded for this clonotype. This rearrangement joins TRBV5-1 to TRBJ2-7, with 7 bases fitting TRBD1. The V gene end was trimmed by 2 bases and the J gene end by 2 bases; junction bases not matched to a gene: 4. The CDR3 spans 14 residues. Looked up from germline, CDR1 is SGHRS and CDR2 is YFSETQ. CDR3 residues: CASSFTGVAYEQYF. CDR3 coding DNA: TGCGCCAGCAGCTTCACAGGGGTCGCCTACGAGCAGTACTTC.

J is TRBJ2-4 and V is TRBV7-2, with no clear D. Germline CDR1 is SGHTA and CDR2 is FQGNSA. The CDR3 is 14 amino acids. V lost 5 bases, J lost 0 bases, and 8 bases lay in between. The CDR3 coding sequence is TGTGCCAGCAGCCCGGAACTAGCCAAAAACATTCAGTACTTC. The encoded protein is CASSPELAKNIQYF. Full variable domain (rest looked up from reference TRBV7-2 and TRBJ2-4): GAGVSQSPSNKVTEKGKDVELRCDPISGHTALYWYRQSLGQGLEFLIYFQGNSAPDKSGLPSDRFSAERTGGSVSTLTIQRTQQEDSAVYLCASSPELAKNIQYFGAGTRLSVL.

The rearrangement links TRBV28 to TRBJ2-7; no reliable D call. The germline V and J ends were trimmed by 6 bases and 3 bases, with 12 bases remaining between them. The CDR3 extends over 13 amino acids. Looked up from germline, CDR1 is MDHEN and CDR2 is SYDVKM. CDR3 region: CASSLMTGYEQYF. The CDR3 region has the DNA TGTGCCAGCAGCTTAATGACTGGCTACGAGCAGTACTTC.

The table lists this clonotype with a few counts. This sequence joins TRBV6-2 or TRBV6-3 and TRBJ1-5; D unclear. CDR3 length: 14 residues. CDR1 and CDR2 from the germline V gene are MNHEY and SVGEGT. Trimming removed 2 bases from V and 3 bases from J, with 8 bases in between. The CDR3 region is CASSYLWLNQPQHF. CDR3 sequence (DNA): TGTGCCAGCAGTTACCTTTGGCTCAATCAGCCCCAGCATTTT.

The CDR3 reads CGGRSTRGYTF. Written as DNA, the CDR3 is TGCGGGGGACGCTCCACTCGGGGCTACACCTTC. The genes are TRBV20-1 and TRBJ1-2, with D possibly TRBD1 on 5 matching bases. The CDR3 has 11 residues. Germline V gene lookup returns CDR1 DFQATT and CDR2 SNEGSKA (reference sequence).

The CDR3 loop is CASSGQGFYYGYTF. CDR3 DNA: TGTGCCAGTAGTGGACAGGGGTTTTACTATGGCTACACCTTC. The chain carries TRBV19 and TRBJ1-2; 9 nucleotides align to TRBD1. CDR3 length: 14 amino acids. Germline V gene lookup returns CDR1 LNHDA and CDR2 SQIVND (reference sequence). The junction had 4 bases not matched to a gene; V was cut back by 5 bases and J by 3 bases.

The rearrangement uses TRBV6-5 and TRBJ1-1; D gene ambiguous. Between the trimmed V and J ends, which lost 0 bases and 11 bases, there was a span of 16 bases. CDR1 and CDR2 (germline): MNHEY, SVGAGI. There are 14 residues in the CDR3. The chain's CDR3 is CASSYSNRLLGAFF. CDR3 DNA: TGTGCCAGCAGTTACTCGAATCGTCTCTTGGGTGCTTTCTTT.